The 14 T cell receptor beta chains listed next were all sequenced from one sample in a study of regulatory T cells in long-lasting Graves disease (dated by TCRdb to about 2021). Library prep was done by multiplex PCR. Sequencing relied on an Illumina HiSeq 4000. iRepertoire HTBI primers and Arm-PCR amplification of CDR3 regions were used to construct TCR beta libraries. Clones were called with MiXCR by TCRdb after fastp trimmed the public reads at Q25, and only in-frame beta chains were retained. Records with the same CDR3 protein are collapsed into one entry carrying the most frequent genes and DNA. Recorded for this sample are about 560,000 distinct CDR3 sequences; about 15% of them occurred a single time. About 11% of the sample comes from the top ten. The time point label of this sample denotes: newly diagnosed GD, antithyroid drugs for less than 3 months. For both TCR sequencing and RNA sequencing, RNA was extracted from PBMCs using TRIzol.

These same data were also listed under a study on T cells in Graves' hyperthyroidism and ophthalmopathy.

Material: peripheral blood mononuclear cells (PBMCs), obtained at new diagnosis, from a patient treated with antithyroid drugs. Every receptor here comes from a young man with Graves disease. Donor details come from another sample of the same person, matched by shared clones.

This clonotype appeared a few times. The chain couples TRBV5-1 to TRBJ2-3; tentatively, D is TRBD1 (6 bases). V was pared by 3 bases and J by 0 bases, with 8 bases between. The CDR3 sequence is 14 residues long. Germline V gene lookup returns CDR1 SGHRS and CDR2 YFSETQ. The CDR3 protein is CASSSTGSTDTQYF. The CDR3 nucleotides read TGCGCCAGCAGCTCGACAGGCAGCACAGATACGCAGTATTTT. Full variable domain (remainder filled in from reference TRBV5-1 and TRBJ2-3): KAGVTQTPRYLIKTRGQQVTLSCSPISGHRSVSWYQQTPGQGLQFLFEYFSETQRNKGNFPGRFSGRQFSNSRSEMNVSTLELGDSALYLCASSSTGSTDTQYFGPGTRLTVL.

This clonotype was counted between two and nine times. V and J are TRBV25-1 and TRBJ1-3; maybe TRBD1 (5 bases). Trimming left V 6 bases short and J 7 bases short, with 10 bases between. Per germline, CDR1 MGHDK and CDR2 SYGVNS. This CDR3 region has 12 residues. CDR3 loop: CASRTTGNTIYF. The DNA of the CDR3 is TGTGCCAGCAGGACCACAGGCAACACCATATATTTT.

This clonotype was observed a few times. The V gene is TRBV25-1, the J gene TRBJ2-5, with D unclear. This CDR3 has 18 residues. Trimming took 2 bases from V and 2 from J, leaving 21 bases between them. Looked up from germline, CDR1 is MGHDK and CDR2 is SYGVNS. The CDR3 region is CASSEPSGAETLQETQYF. The DNA for the CDR3 is TGTGCCAGCAGTGAACCATCAGGAGCCGAGACCCTTCAAGAGACCCAGTACTTC.

This clonotype appeared a few times. A much larger clone lies a single base off, so this may be a read error. J is TRBJ1-1 and V is TRBV28; 8 bases align to TRBD1. The V segment lost 10 bases and the J segment 4 bases; nucleotides outside the gene matches: 11. Per the germline V gene, CDR1 is MDHEN and CDR2 is SYDVKM. The CDR3 loop spans 14 amino acids. The CDR3 sequence is CATKERTGLTEAFF. In nucleotides, the CDR3 is TGTGCCACCAAAGAGAGGACAGGGCTCACTGAAGCTTTCTTT.

This clonotype was counted between two and nine times. The gene calls are TRBV7-3 and TRBJ2-3, with 14 positions matching TRBD2. V dropped 5 bases and J dropped 2; count of bases not matched to a gene: 6. In germline, CDR1 is SGHTA, CDR2 FQGTGA. This CDR3 has 17 amino acids. The CDR3 spells CASSKGLAGAFTDTQYF. CDR3 nucleotides: TGTGCCAGCAGCAAGGGACTAGCGGGAGCTTTCACAGATACGCAGTATTTT.

The chain combines TRBV19 with TRBJ2-7, with D perhaps TRBD1 (6 bases). The V gene lost 1 base and the J gene lost 6 bases, with 13 bases spanning the gap. The CDR3 has 14 amino acids. Per the germline V gene, CDR1 is LNHDA and CDR2 is SQIVND (reference sequence). CDR3 in amino acids: CASSIAPKTGEQYF. The DNA of the CDR3 is TGTGCCAGTAGTATAGCACCGAAGACAGGCGAGCAGTACTTC.

The table lists this clonotype with many counts. The rearrangement uses TRBV7-2 and TRBJ2-7; unclear D gene. Trimming removed 2 bases at V and 6 bases at J, with 14 bases between. The CDR3 is made up of 14 amino acids. Germline V gene data show CDR1 as SGHTA and CDR2 as FQGNSA. The CDR3 bases are TGTGCCAGCAGCTTATCGTCCCGGCCGTCCGAGCAGTACTTC. This sequence encodes CASSLSSRPSEQYF. Supplemented by reference TRBV7-2 and TRBJ2-7, the full variable domain reads GAGVSQSPSNKVTEKGKDVELRCDPISGHTALYWYRQSLGQGLEFLIYFQGNSAPDKSGLPSDRFSAERTGGSVSTLTIQRTQQEDSAVYLCASSLSSRPSEQYFGPGTRLTVT.

There are a few counts of this clonotype. The chain links TRBV6-2 or TRBV6-3 to TRBJ2-1; 8 bases match TRBD2. The germline gives CDR1 MNHEY, CDR2 SVGEGT. J gave up 0 bases and V 8 bases, and 3 bases lay outside the gene matches. The CDR3 sequence is 14 residues long. CDR3 nucleotides: TGTGCCAGCCATAGCGGGAACTCCTACAATGAGCAGTTCTTC. Protein product: CASHSGNSYNEQFF.

This clonotype was counted many times. The V gene is TRBV11-2, the J gene TRBJ2-5; maybe TRBD1 (5 bases). V lost 5 bases, J lost 4 bases, and 11 bases lay in between. CDR3 length: 13 amino acids. Germline V gene sequence: CDR1 SGHAT, CDR2 FQNNGV. The chain's CDR3 is CASSLKQAETQYF. CDR3 nucleotide sequence: TGTGCCAGCAGCCTCAAACAGGCAGAGACCCAGTACTTC.

CDR3 DNA: TGTGCCAGCAGTTACACCGGGACAGGGGTCTACGAGCAGTACTTC. It translates to CASSYTGTGVYEQYF. V gene TRBV27 combines with J gene TRBJ2-7, with 10 positions matching TRBD1. Germline-derived CDR1 and CDR2 are MNHEY and SMNVEV (reference sequence). The junction had 6 bases not matched to a gene; V was cut back by 4 bases and J by 3 bases. This CDR3 region has 15 residues.

V is TRBV10-3 and J is TRBJ1-4; D is unresolved. With 2 bases removed from V and 5 bases from J, the gap between germline ends came to 9 bases. The CDR3 is 14 amino acids. Per germline, CDR1 ENHRY and CDR2 SYGVKD. CDR3 in amino acids: CAISEGGSNEKLFF. The CDR3 region has the DNA TGTGCCATCAGTGAGGGCGGTTCGAATGAAAAACTGTTTTTT.

This clonotype was seen ten or more times. This chain joins TRBV11-2 and TRBJ2-1, with 10 bases aligning to TRBD2. This CDR3 is built from 16 residues. Losses at the gene ends were 2 bases for V and 7 bases for J; bases not matched to a gene: 8. Germline V gene sequence: CDR1 SGHAT, CDR2 FQNNGV. CDR3 nucleotides: TGTGCCAGCAGCTTAACTCCGGGACTAGCGTTAAATGAGCAGTTCTTC. Protein: CASSLTPGLALNEQFF.

The sample holds a few counts of this clonotype. The chain links TRBV29-1 to TRBJ2-4; TRBD2 aligns across 7 bases. This CDR3 has 14 residues. Germline V gene data show CDR1 as SQVTM and CDR2 as ANQGSEA. V dropped 0 bases and J dropped 6; count of bases not matched to a gene: 5. This chain's CDR3 is CSVEEVGGLNIQYF. The CDR3 region has the DNA TGCAGCGTTGAAGAAGTCGGGGGGTTAAACATTCAGTACTTC. The full variable domain, rest sourced from reference TRBV29-1 and TRBJ2-4, is SAVISQKPSRDICQRGTSLTIQCQVDSQVTMMFWYRQQPGQSLTLIATANQGSEATYESGFVIDKFPISRPNLTFSTLTVSNMSPEDSSIYLCSVEEVGGLNIQYFGAGTRLSVL.

The chain uses TRBV28 and TRBJ1-4, with D uncertain. Germline CDR1 MDHEN, CDR2 SYDVKM. The CDR3 is 13 residues long. V lost 2 bases to trimming and J lost 4 bases, with 5 bases between them. CDR3: CASSLRVNEKLFF. CDR3 sequence (DNA): TGTGCCAGCAGTTTACGGGTTAATGAAAAACTGTTTTTT.